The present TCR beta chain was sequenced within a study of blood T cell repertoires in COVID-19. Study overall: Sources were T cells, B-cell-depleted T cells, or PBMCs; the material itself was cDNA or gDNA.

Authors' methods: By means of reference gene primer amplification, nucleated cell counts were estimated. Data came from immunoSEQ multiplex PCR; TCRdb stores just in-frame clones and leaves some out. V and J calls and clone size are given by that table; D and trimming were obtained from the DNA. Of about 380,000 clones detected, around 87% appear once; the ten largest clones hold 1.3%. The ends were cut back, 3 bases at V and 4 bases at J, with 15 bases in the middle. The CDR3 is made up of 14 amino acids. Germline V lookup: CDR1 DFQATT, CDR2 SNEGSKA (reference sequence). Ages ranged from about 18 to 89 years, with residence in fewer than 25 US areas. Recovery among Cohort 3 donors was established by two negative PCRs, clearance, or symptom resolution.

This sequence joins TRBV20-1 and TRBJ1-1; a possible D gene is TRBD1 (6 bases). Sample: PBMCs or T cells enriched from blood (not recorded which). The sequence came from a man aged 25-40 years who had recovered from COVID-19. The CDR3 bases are TGCAGTGCTAGTAATCAGGGGATAGGCACTGAAGCTTTCTTT. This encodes CSASNQGIGTEAFF.